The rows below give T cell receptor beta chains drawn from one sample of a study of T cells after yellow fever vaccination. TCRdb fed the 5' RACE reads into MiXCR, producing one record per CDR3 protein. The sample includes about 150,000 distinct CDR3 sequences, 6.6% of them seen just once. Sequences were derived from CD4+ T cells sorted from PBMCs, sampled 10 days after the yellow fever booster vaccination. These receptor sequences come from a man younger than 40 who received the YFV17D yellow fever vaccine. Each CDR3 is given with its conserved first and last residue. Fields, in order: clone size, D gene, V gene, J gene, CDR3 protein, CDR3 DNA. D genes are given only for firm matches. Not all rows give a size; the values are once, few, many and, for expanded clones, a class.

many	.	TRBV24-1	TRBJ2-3	CATSDPGGSTDTQYF	TGTGCCACCAGTGATCCTGGCGGTAGCACAGATACGCAGTATTTT
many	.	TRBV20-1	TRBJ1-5	CSALRGGSNQPQHF	TGCAGTGCCCTAAGAGGGGGTAGCAATCAGCCCCAGCATTTT
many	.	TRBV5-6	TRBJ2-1	CASSRGRAGNEQFF	TGTGCCAGCAGCCGGGGCCGGGCGGGCAATGAGCAGTTCTTC
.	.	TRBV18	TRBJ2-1	CASSPTSTNEQFF	TGTGCCAGCTCTCCAACTAGTACCAATGAGCAGTTCTTC
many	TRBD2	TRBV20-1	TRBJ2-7	CSATGLAGSYEQYF	TGCAGTGCTACAGGACTAGCGGGATCCTACGAGCAGTACTTC
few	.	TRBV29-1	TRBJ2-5	CSTRTLGETQYF	TGCAGCACGAGAACATTGGGGGAGACCCAGTACTTC
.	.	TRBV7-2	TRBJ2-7	CASSSAGIYEQYF	TGTGCCAGCAGCTCCGCGGGGATCTACGAGCAGTACTTC
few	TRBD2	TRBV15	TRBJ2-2	CATSRSESGGLYTGELFF	TGTGCCACCAGCAGAAGCGAGTCGGGAGGGCTCTACACCGGGGAGCTGTTTTTT
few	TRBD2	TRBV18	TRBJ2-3	CASSPPGTSGASTDTQYF	TGTGCCAGCTCACCACCCGGGACTAGCGGGGCTAGCACAGATACGCAGTATTTT
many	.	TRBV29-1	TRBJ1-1	CSVVGSFDTEAFF	TGCAGCGTTGTGGGTAGCTTTGACACTGAAGCTTTCTTT
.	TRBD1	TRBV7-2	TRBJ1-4	CASSRQGASEKLFF	TGTGCCAGCAGCCGACAGGGGGCTAGTGAAAAACTGTTTTTT
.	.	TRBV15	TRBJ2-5	CATSNPGTRYQETQYF	TGTGCCACCAGCAACCCCGGGACACGGTACCAAGAGACCCAGTACTTC
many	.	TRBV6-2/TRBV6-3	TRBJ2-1	CASSYRDFLEEQFF	TGTGCCAGCAGTTATAGGGACTTTCTAGAGGAGCAGTTCTTC